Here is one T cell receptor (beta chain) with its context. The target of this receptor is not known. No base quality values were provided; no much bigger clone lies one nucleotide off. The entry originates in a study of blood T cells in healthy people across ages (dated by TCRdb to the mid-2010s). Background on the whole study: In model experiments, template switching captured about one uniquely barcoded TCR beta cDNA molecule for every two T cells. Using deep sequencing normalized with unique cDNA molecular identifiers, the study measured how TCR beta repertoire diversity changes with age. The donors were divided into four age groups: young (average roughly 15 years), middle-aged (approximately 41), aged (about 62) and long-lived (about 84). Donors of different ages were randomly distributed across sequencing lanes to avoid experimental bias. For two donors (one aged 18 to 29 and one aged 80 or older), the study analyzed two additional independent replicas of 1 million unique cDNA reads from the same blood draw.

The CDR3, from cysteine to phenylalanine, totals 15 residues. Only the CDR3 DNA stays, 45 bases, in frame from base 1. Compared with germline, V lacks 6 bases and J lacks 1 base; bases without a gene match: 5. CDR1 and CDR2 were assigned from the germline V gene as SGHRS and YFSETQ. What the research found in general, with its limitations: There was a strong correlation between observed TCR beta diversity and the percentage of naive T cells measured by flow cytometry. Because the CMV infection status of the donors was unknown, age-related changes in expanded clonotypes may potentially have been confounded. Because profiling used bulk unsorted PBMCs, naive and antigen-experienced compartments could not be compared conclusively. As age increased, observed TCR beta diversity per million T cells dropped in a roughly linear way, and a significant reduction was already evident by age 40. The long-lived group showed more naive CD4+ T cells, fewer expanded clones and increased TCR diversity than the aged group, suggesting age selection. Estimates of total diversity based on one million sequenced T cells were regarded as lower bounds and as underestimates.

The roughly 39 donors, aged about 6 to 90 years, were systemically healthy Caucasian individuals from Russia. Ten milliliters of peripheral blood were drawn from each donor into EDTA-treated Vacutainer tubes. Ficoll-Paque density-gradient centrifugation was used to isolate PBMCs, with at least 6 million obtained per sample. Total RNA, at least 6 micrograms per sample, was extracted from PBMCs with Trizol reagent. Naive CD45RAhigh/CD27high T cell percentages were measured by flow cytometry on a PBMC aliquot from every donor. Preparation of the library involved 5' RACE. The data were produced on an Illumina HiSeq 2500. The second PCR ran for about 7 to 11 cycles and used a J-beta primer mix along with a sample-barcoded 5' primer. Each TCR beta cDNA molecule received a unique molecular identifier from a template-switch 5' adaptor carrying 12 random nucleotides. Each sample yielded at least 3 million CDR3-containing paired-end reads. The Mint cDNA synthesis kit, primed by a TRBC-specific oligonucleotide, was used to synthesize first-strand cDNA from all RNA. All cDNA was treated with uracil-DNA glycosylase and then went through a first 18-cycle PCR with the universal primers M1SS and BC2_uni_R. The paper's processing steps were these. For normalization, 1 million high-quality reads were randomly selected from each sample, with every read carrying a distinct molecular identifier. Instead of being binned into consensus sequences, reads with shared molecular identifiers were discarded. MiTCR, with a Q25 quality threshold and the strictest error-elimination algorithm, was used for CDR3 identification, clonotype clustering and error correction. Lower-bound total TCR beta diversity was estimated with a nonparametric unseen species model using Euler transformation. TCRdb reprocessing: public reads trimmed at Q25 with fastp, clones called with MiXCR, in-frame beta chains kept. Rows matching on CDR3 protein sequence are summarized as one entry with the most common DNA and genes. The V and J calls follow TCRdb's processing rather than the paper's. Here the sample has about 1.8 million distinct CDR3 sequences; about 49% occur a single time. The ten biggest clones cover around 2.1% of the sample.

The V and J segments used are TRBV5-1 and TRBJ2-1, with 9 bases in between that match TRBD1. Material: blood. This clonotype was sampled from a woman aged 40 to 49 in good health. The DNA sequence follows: TGCGCCAGCAAACTCGGGACAGGGTCCTACAATGAGCAGTTCTTC. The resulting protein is CASKLGTGSYNEQFF.